The 6 T cell receptor beta chains in this list originate from one sample, sequenced in a study of shared clonotypes between healthy human individuals. The data were produced by immunoSEQ multiplex PCR, yet TCRdb's version contains in-frame clones alone and is incomplete. The top ten clones hold 0.36% of a sample with fewer than 2.5 million clones, 80% to 95% of them seen once. The sequenced sample was naive CD4+ T cells from PBMCs. Subset of the sample: CD45RA+ positively selected. The receptors here all came from a young man in good health. Some clones in this sample may be carry-over from other donors' samples.

The chain links TRBV15 to TRBJ1-1; D uncertain. Looked up from germline, CDR1 is LNHNV and CDR2 is YYDKDF (reference sequence). Between the trimmed V and J ends, which lost 0 bases and 1 base, there was a span of 9 bases. The CDR3 covers 15 residues. CDR3: CATSRDLSPNTEAFF. Here the CDR3 DNA reads TGTGCCACCAGCAGAGATCTTTCACCGAACACTGAAGCTTTCTTT.

To note about this clone: Other DNA sequences in the sample encode the same CDR3. The gene calls are TRBV7-9 and TRBJ2-7; TRBD1 agrees at 9 bases. The junction had 2 bases not matched to a gene; V was cut back by 3 bases and J by 2 bases. CDR1 and CDR2 from the germline V gene are SEHNR and FQNEAQ (reference sequence). CDR3 length: 14 residues. CDR3 in amino acids: CASSFRDRAYEQYF. CDR3 DNA sequence: TGTGCCAGCAGCTTCCGGGACAGGGCCTACGAGCAGTACTTC.

The rearrangement joins TRBV5-1 to TRBJ2-1, with TRBD1 matching 8 bases. Germline V gene sequence: CDR1 SGHRS, CDR2 YFSETQ. The V and J ends lost 4 bases and 1 base, in that order; junction bases with no gene match: 7. The CDR3 runs 16 residues. The CDR3 spells CASSPGGWGSYNEQFF. Here the CDR3 DNA reads TGCGCCAGCAGCCCAGGGGGCTGGGGTTCCTACAATGAGCAGTTCTTC. The full variable domain, its missing parts supplied by reference TRBV5-1 and TRBJ2-1, is KAGVTQTPRYLIKTRGQQVTLSCSPISGHRSVSWYQQTPGQGLQFLFEYFSETQRNKGNFPGRFSGRQFSNSRSEMNVSTLELGDSALYLCASSPGGWGSYNEQFFGPGTRLTVL.

The genes are TRBV6-1 and TRBJ1-5; D gene ambiguous. V was cut by 6 bases and J by 0 bases, with 12 bases left in between. CDR1 and CDR2 (germline): MNHNS, SASEGT. The CDR3 loop spans 15 amino acids. The CDR3: CASRSKGSSNQPQHF. The CDR3 DNA sequence: TGTGCCAGCAGGAGCAAGGGAAGTAGCAATCAGCCCCAGCATTTT.

This clone was seen a few times. The same CDR3 can be traced to other DNA sequences in this sample. This CDR3 is CASSLEGMNTEAFF. The CDR3 bases are TGCGCCAGCAGCTTGGAGGGGATGAACACTGAAGCTTTCTTT. V gene TRBV5-1 combines with J gene TRBJ1-1; possibly TRBD1 for D (5 bases). Germline lookup yields CDR1 SGHRS and CDR2 YFSETQ. Trimming cost V 0 bases and J 0 bases, with 6 bases left between them. This CDR3 is 14 amino acids long.

This clone was found once. This rearrangement joins TRBV5-6 to TRBJ2-7; 11 positions agree with TRBD2. This CDR3 contains 16 residues. V lost 4 bases to trimming and J lost 0 bases; unmatched junction nucleotides: 6. CDR1 is SGHDT, CDR2 YYEEEE, per germline. The CDR3 nucleotides read TGTGCCAGCAGCAGATACCTAGCGGGAGGCTCCTACGAGCAGTACTTC. Protein: CASSRYLAGGSYEQYF.